These T cell receptor beta chains were read from a single sample in a study of beta chain features in type 1 diabetes. Data came from immunoSEQ multiplex PCR; TCRdb stores just in-frame clones and leaves some out. The table has 300,000 or so clones, roughly 8% seen once. The specimen was central memory CD4+ T cells from blood. The receptors derive from a woman aged 18-30 years in good health. Both conserved end residues are part of each CDR3. Fields, in order: J gene, V gene, CDR3 protein.

TRBJ2-3 TRBV5-1 CASRTGRLSTDTQYF
TRBJ2-6 TRBV11-1 CASSPIGSGANVLTF
TRBJ2-3 TRBV7-2 CASSPQRGTDTQYF
TRBJ2-1 TRBV18 CASSPASYNEQFF
TRBJ2-5 TRBV7-6 CASGDYQETQYF
TRBJ2-7 TRBV28 CASSYAAGVTLYEQYF
TRBJ2-5 TRBV5-4 CASSLEAGTSGSGETQYF
TRBJ2-2 TRBV28 CASKPGGITGELFF
TRBJ2-2 TRBV7-2 CASSWGQINTGELFF
TRBJ2-1 TRBV11-3 CASSFPGEDNEQFF
TRBJ1-5 TRBV18 CASSPQGVNQPQHF
TRBJ1-5 TRBV4-3 CASSHAQGFEYQPQHF
TRBJ2-7 TRBV7-9 CASSFPSSGGTYEQYF
TRBJ1-5 TRBV28 CASSTTFMAQHF
TRBJ2-6 TRBV18 CASSPINLGTGDSGANVLTF
TRBJ2-3 TRBV18 CASASSTDTQYF
TRBJ2-7 TRBV13 CASSGRQGIYEQYF
TRBJ1-3 TRBV15 CATSSAGSGNTIYF
TRBJ2-4 TRBV29-1 CSVEDERSDIQYF
TRBJ2-3 TRBV11-3 CASSAGGVNTQYF
TRBJ2-2 TRBV7-2 CASSPNRLAVNTGELFF
TRBJ2-5 TRBV28 CAGATATGETQYF
TRBJ1-3 TRBV28 CASSFPTGNTIYF
TRBJ1-5 TRBV12-5 CASGRDGPNQPQHF
TRBJ1-2 TRBV6-6 CASVLGLIQNYGYTF
TRBJ2-5 TRBV5-1 CASSLRDRGEQYF
TRBJ2-7 TRBV5-6 CASSLPGYYEQYF
TRBJ2-7 TRBV7-2 CASSLVGGIPSYEQYF
TRBJ2-3 TRBV5-1 CASSLGTSFADTQYF
TRBJ1-1 TRBV6-5 CASRRWGNTEAFF
TRBJ1-1 TRBV28 CASSLWGSQNTEAFF
TRBJ1-6 TRBV27 CASSLGSPRIDSYSPLHF
TRBJ2-6 TRBV29-1 CSGGVGNSGANVLTF
TRBJ2-3 TRBV2 CASSRDGWVTDTQYF
TRBJ1-5 TRBV30 CAWRQQNSNQPQHF
TRBJ2-5 TRBV4-2 CASSPATSQETQYF
TRBJ1-1 TRBV7-3 CASSLNRDTEAFF
TRBJ2-7 TRBV15 CATSRDTNEQYF
TRBJ1-1 TRBV29-1 CSVARVRDTEAFF
TRBJ2-1 TRBV7-2 CASNVDSGRDNEQFF
TRBJ2-1 TRBV18 CASSPTRVWSNEQFF
TRBJ2-1 TRBV28 CASSLGKTSLYNEQFF
TRBJ1-3 TRBV2 CASSFSGGAGNTIYF
TRBJ2-5 TRBV11-2 CASSPGHMEETQYF
TRBJ1-2 TRBV10-3 CAISGRDRDYGYTF
TRBJ1-2 TRBV20-1 CSARGDYGYTF
TRBJ1-2 TRBV18 CASSLDRNYGYTF
TRBJ1-2 TRBV18 CASSPETGDGYTF
TRBJ2-3 TRBV19 CASNWYSSGSADTQYF
TRBJ2-1 TRBV18 CASSPITGEQFF
TRBJ2-6 TRBV5-1 CASSLDRASSGANVLTF
TRBJ1-4 TRBV28 CATISGENEKLFF